Below are 24 T cell receptor beta chains sequenced from a single sample in a study of blood T cell repertoires in COVID-19. The data were produced by immunoSEQ multiplex PCR, yet TCRdb's version contains in-frame clones alone and is incomplete. The sample carries roughly 81,000 clones, around 80% recorded once. The sequencing input was peripheral blood. The receptors originated from a man at least 80 years old with active or convalescent COVID-19.

The rearrangement links TRBV4-1 to TRBJ2-7, with TRBD1 matching over 8 bases. Per germline, CDR1 MGHRA and CDR2 YSYEKL. After removal of 3 bases from V and 3 bases from J, the junction contained 13 bases not matched to a gene. The CDR3 has 17 amino acids. CDR3 nucleotide sequence: TGCGCCAGCAGCCAGGGCCTCAGGGGGCTCTCGATCTACGAGCAGTACTTC. Residues: CASSQGLRGLSIYEQYF.

This clone came up a few times. The chain has TRBV28 and TRBJ2-3; a possible D gene is TRBD2 (6 bases). V was shortened by 4 bases and J by 2 bases, with 10 bases between the two germline ends. The CDR3 extends over 14 amino acids. The V gene's germline CDR1 is MDHEN and CDR2 SYDVKM. This chain's CDR3 is CASSSGGVTDTQYF. The CDR3 DNA sequence: TGTGCCAGCAGTTCCGGAGGGGTCACAGATACGCAGTATTTT.

The chain couples TRBV7-2 to TRBJ2-5; perhaps TRBD1 as D (5 bases). The CDR3 covers 14 residues. Germline V gives CDR1 SGHTA, CDR2 FQGNSA. Trimming stripped 5 bases from V and 3 bases from J, with 13 bases between. This CDR3 reads CASSATPQEETQYF. In DNA, the CDR3 is TGTGCCAGCAGCGCCACCCCACAGGAAGAGACCCAGTACTTC.

The V call is TRBV5-4, the J call TRBJ1-2; TRBD1 agrees at 7 bases. The CDR3 length is 14 residues. CDR1 is SGHNT and CDR2 is YYREEE in the germline V gene (reference sequence). Germline trimming cut 5 bases from V and 7 bases from J; bases unmatched to any gene: 11. The CDR3 DNA is TGTGCCAGCAGTCGAGGGGGCTCGGGCCCTGGCTACACCTTC. Residues: CASSRGGSGPGYTF.

The chain has TRBV19 and TRBJ1-2; D uncertain. V lost 7 bases to trimming and J lost 7 bases, with 16 bases between them. CDR1 and CDR2 (germline): LNHDA, SQIVND (reference sequence). CDR3 length equals 13 residues. Here the CDR3 reads CASTMSVLSGYTF. CDR3 nucleotide sequence: TGTGCCAGTACTATGTCGGTGCTCTCTGGCTACACCTTC.

The chain is built from TRBV30 and TRBJ1-2; weak D call: TRBD1 (5 bases). From germline, CDR1 is GTSNPN and CDR2 SVGIG (reference sequence). The CDR3 has 15 residues. V lost 0 bases and J lost 0, with 11 bases in between. Here the CDR3 DNA reads TGTGCCTGGAGTGTACATGGGGCCCCTAACTATGGCTACACCTTC. This encodes CAWSVHGAPNYGYTF. The full variable domain, its missing parts supplied by reference TRBV30 and TRBJ1-2, is SQTIHQWPATLVQPVGSPLSLECTVEGTSNPNLYWYRQAAGRGLQLLFYSVGIGQISSEVPQNLSASRPQDRQFILSSKKLLLSDSGFYLCAWSVHGAPNYGYTFGSGTRLTVV.

The chain has TRBV13 and TRBJ1-1, with 7 bases that match TRBD1. Germline trimming cut 3 bases from V and 4 bases from J; bases unmatched to any gene: 8. This CDR3 comprises 15 residues. Germline values: CDR1 PRHDT, CDR2 FYEKMQ (reference sequence). CDR3 region: CASSLTGRGVTEAFF. CDR3 bases: TGTGCCAGCAGCTTGACAGGGCGTGGGGTCACTGAAGCTTTCTTT.

The chain recombines TRBV19 with TRBJ2-6; TRBD1 is a possible D gene (6 bases). The CDR3 totals 16 residues. CDR1 and CDR2 from the germline V gene are LNHDA and SQIVND (reference sequence). V lost 7 bases, J lost 0 bases, and 13 bases lay in between. As DNA, the CDR3 is TGTGCCAGTATTAACAGGGCTCCCTCTGGGGCCAACGTCCTGACTTTC. This encodes CASINRAPSGANVLTF.

The gene calls are TRBV19 and TRBJ1-6; D gene uncertain. This CDR3 has 14 amino acids. CDR1 LNHDA and CDR2 SQIVND come from the germline V gene (reference sequence). The V end was cut by 6 bases, the J end by 0 bases, with 6 bases between. CDR3 coding DNA: TGTGCCAGTAGGAAGAGCTCCTATAATTCACCCCTCCACTTT. This gives the protein CASRKSSYNSPLHF.

V and J are TRBV11-2 and TRBJ1-3; D is uncertain. V lost 2 bases and J lost 2, with 13 bases in between. The CDR3 has 16 amino acids. Germline V gene sequence: CDR1 SGHAT, CDR2 FQNNGV. The CDR3: CASSLISFSPGNTIYF. CDR3 coding DNA: TGTGCCAGCAGCTTAATTAGCTTCAGCCCTGGAAACACCATATATTTT.

The CDR3 DNA reads TGTGCCAGCAGTGAAGAACTAGCGGGGTACAATGAGCAGTTCTTC. Amino acids: CASSEELAGYNEQFF. V usage is TRBV2 and J usage is TRBJ2-1; TRBD2 agrees at 10 bases. This CDR3 is built from 15 residues. Germline V gene data show CDR1 as SNHLY and CDR2 as FYNNEI. The J segment lost 4 bases and the V segment lost 1 base, leaving 1 base of the junction unmatched.

The chain is built from TRBV18 and TRBJ2-5; 8 nucleotides agree with TRBD2. The germline V gene has CDR1 KGHSH and CDR2 LQKENI. The CDR3 is made up of 16 amino acids. J gave up 1 base and V 1 base, and 5 bases lay outside the gene matches. The DNA for the CDR3 is TGTGCCAGCTCACCACTGGCTAGCGGGTCCCAAGAGACCCAGTACTTC. Protein sequence: CASSPLASGSQETQYF.

The chain has TRBV4-1 and TRBJ1-6; no definite D call. The V end lost 2 bases, the J end lost 7 bases, and 9 bases lay between the germline ends. The CDR3 is made up of 14 amino acids. Germline lookup yields CDR1 MGHRA and CDR2 YSYEKL. The CDR3 DNA is TGCGCCAGCAGCCAACATCCCCTAAATTCACCCCTCCACTTT. It encodes CASSQHPLNSPLHF.

This chain connects TRBV11-2 to TRBJ1-2; 10 bases are shared with TRBD1. Germline V gene lookup returns CDR1 SGHAT and CDR2 FQNNGV. The CDR3 runs to 14 residues. Unmatched junction bases numbered 7, after V lost 4 bases and J lost 8 bases. The CDR3 loop is CASSYTGTGVGYTF. CDR3 nucleotide sequence: TGTGCCAGCAGCTACACCGGGACAGGGGTCGGCTACACCTTC.

The DNA of the CDR3 is TGTGCCAGCAGTGAAACAGGGCCCGCTGGAAGTGGTGGCTACACCTTC. This encodes CASSETGPAGSGGYTF. V gene TRBV6-1 combines with J gene TRBJ1-2, with D perhaps matching TRBD1 (6 bases). The CDR3 totals 16 residues. Trimming removed 2 bases at V and 7 bases at J, with 20 bases between. The germline gives CDR1 MNHNS, CDR2 SASEGT.

The chain couples TRBV7-9 to TRBJ2-2, with D perhaps TRBD2 (6 bases). The CDR3 sequence is 16 residues long. Germline V gives CDR1 SEHNR, CDR2 FQNEAQ (reference sequence). Trimming removed 2 bases from V and 1 base from J, with 11 bases in between. The CDR3 DNA is TGTGCCAGCAGCTTACTACTGGGGGGGAACACCGGGGAGCTGTTTTTT. Protein sequence: CASSLLLGGNTGELFF.

The gene calls are TRBV7-6 and TRBJ1-5, with TRBD1 identical over 8 bases. J gave up 3 bases and V 5 bases, and 24 bases lay outside the gene matches. CDR1 and CDR2 (germline): SGHVS, FNYEAQ. CDR3 length equals 21 residues. The CDR3 loop is CASSLVPPGGQDIYYNQPQHF. The DNA of the CDR3 is TGTGCCAGCAGCCTCGTCCCCCCAGGGGGCCAGGATATATATTACAATCAGCCCCAGCATTTT.

The V gene is TRBV6-5, the J gene TRBJ2-1; 8 nucleotides align to TRBD2. CDR1 MNHEY and CDR2 SVGAGI come from the germline V gene. This CDR3 contains 13 residues. The CDR3 reads CAGGTRLGNEQFF. For the CDR3, the DNA is TGTGCTGGCGGGACTAGACTTGGTAATGAGCAGTTCTTC.

The J gene is TRBJ2-7, the V gene TRBV18, with a possible D match to TRBD2 (5 bases). The CDR3 runs to 13 residues. Germline values: CDR1 KGHSH, CDR2 LQKENI. Trimming took 3 bases from V and 4 from J, leaving 10 bases between them. The CDR3 reads CASSPSEGYEQYF. CDR3 DNA: TGTGCCAGCTCACCCAGCGAGGGATACGAGCAGTACTTC.

The chain joins TRBV19 to TRBJ1-4; 10 bases match TRBD1. This CDR3 is built from 15 residues. CDR1 and CDR2 from the germline V gene are LNHDA and SQIVND (reference sequence). J gave up 6 bases and V 5 bases, and 6 bases lay outside the gene matches. The CDR3: CASSVDRGQDEKLFF. CDR3 coding DNA: TGTGCCAGTAGTGTCGACAGGGGGCAGGATGAAAAACTGTTTTTT.

The gene calls are TRBV25-1 and TRBJ2-5; 7 positions match TRBD1. CDR1 MGHDK and CDR2 SYGVNS come from the germline V gene. There are 13 residues in the CDR3. Trimming at V came to 6 bases and at J to 5 bases, leaving 6 bases not matched to a gene. The CDR3 here is CASRDRLLETQYF. The CDR3, as DNA: TGTGCCAGCAGGGACAGGCTTTTGGAGACCCAGTACTTC.

The rearrangement uses TRBV10-1 and TRBJ1-5, with unresolved D. Germline assignment: CDR1 WNHNN and CDR2 SYGVQD (reference sequence). CDR3 size: 10 residues. With 7 bases removed from V and 6 bases from J, the gap between germline ends came to 4 bases. CDR3 coding DNA: TGCGCCAGCAATAGTCAGCCCCAGCATTTT. Translated, it gives CASNSQPQHF.

As concerns this clone: Other nucleotide sequences from this sample produce the same CDR3. The chain employs TRBV5-1 and TRBJ2-7; D ambiguous. In germline, CDR1 is SGHRS, CDR2 YFSETQ. With 1 base removed from V and 0 bases from J, the gap between germline ends came to 8 bases. This CDR3 contains 14 residues. CDR3: CASSLSASSYEQYF. CDR3 in DNA: TGCGCCAGCAGCTTGTCGGCTAGCTCCTACGAGCAGTACTTC.

This sequence joins TRBV2 and TRBJ1-4, with 10 bases that match TRBD1. This CDR3 is 15 amino acids long. From germline, CDR1 is SNHLY and CDR2 FYNNEI. The V segment lost 10 bases and the J segment 4 bases; nucleotides outside the gene matches: 9. The CDR3 spells CAITGTGALNEKLFF. In DNA form, the CDR3 reads TGTGCCATAACCGGGACAGGGGCACTTAATGAAAAACTGTTTTTT.